This T cell receptor (beta chain) was found in a study of blood T cell repertoires in COVID-19. The wider study: COVID-19 samples from acute and convalescent phases originated in the United States, Italy and Spain. T cells, B-cell-depleted T cells, or PBMCs supplied cDNA or gDNA.

The germline CDR1 and CDR2 sequences are SGHRS and YFSETQ. The CDR3 consists of 16 residues. V was clipped by 2 bases and J by 2 bases; unmatched bases: 4. In the original workflow: Reference gene primer amplification gave nucleated cell count estimates. TCRdb's copy holds only in-frame clones and misses some; the assay was immunoSEQ multiplex PCR. D and trimming come from the DNA, and the V and J calls and clone size come from that table. The sample holds roughly 280,000 clones, 86% seen once. This sequence joins TRBV5-1 and TRBJ2-5; 12 nucleotides agree with TRBD1. The TCR comes from a man in his forties with active or convalescent COVID-19. The sample taken for sequencing was peripheral blood. The CDR3 DNA reads as TGCGCCAGCAGCTTACCGGGACAGGGGGCACAAGAGACCCAGTACTTC. Translating gives CASSLPGQGAQETQYF.